Presented here are 26 T cell receptor beta chains from one specimen sequenced in a study of OX40 agonist ivuxolimab in advanced cancers. Repertoires were generated with immunoSEQ multiplex PCR, while TCRdb's copy carries only in-frame clones and drops some. The sample contains some 50,000 clones, roughly 77% of which appear only once. The input for sequencing was CD4+ or CD8+ T cells sorted from blood, taken in a trial of the OX40 agonist ivuxolimab. The receptors derive from an adult with an advanced solid tumor such as melanoma, head and neck, liver or kidney cancer.

J is TRBJ2-1 and V is TRBV18; 8 nucleotides line up with TRBD2. The CDR3 extends over 16 amino acids. Germline trimming cut 4 bases from V and 7 bases from J; bases unmatched to any gene: 12. From germline, CDR1 is KGHSH and CDR2 LQKENI. In DNA form, the CDR3 reads TGTGCCAGCTCACAACAGCCAACGGGGGGGTGGAATGAGCAGTTCTTC. The encoded protein is CASSQQPTGGWNEQFF. Full variable domain (remainder filled in from reference TRBV18 and TRBJ2-1): NAGVMQNPRHLVRRRGQEARLRCSPMKGHSHVYWYRQLPEEGLKFMVYLQKENIIDESGMPKERFSAEFPKEGPSILRIQQVVRGDSAAYFCASSQQPTGGWNEQFFGPGTRLTVL.

This chain connects TRBV6-5 to TRBJ1-1; weak D call: TRBD1 (5 bases). Trimming cost V 5 bases and J 1 base, with 14 bases left between them. Per the germline V gene, CDR1 is MNHEY and CDR2 is SVGAGI. This CDR3 comprises 15 residues. The CDR3 nucleotides are TGTGCCAGCAGTGCAACGGGACTCCGGAACACTGAAGCTTTCTTT. Protein product: CASSATGLRNTEAFF.

This clone appeared once. V gene TRBV7-2 combines with J gene TRBJ1-4, with TRBD1 matching 11 bases. The V segment lost 5 bases and the J segment 8 bases; nucleotides outside the gene matches: 7. The CDR3 totals 15 residues. In germline, CDR1 is SGHTA, CDR2 FQGNSA. The CDR3 DNA follows: TGTGCCAGCAGCGCACGGACAGGGGGCGAGGAAAAACTGTTTTTT. The encoded protein is CASSARTGGEEKLFF.

This chain joins TRBV10-2 and TRBJ2-5; TRBD2 agrees at 13 bases. TRBJ2-7 explains the end of the DNA better; the J call may be wrong. The CDR3 covers 14 residues. Germline lookup yields CDR1 WSHSY and CDR2 SAAADI. The CDR3 coding sequence is TGCGCCAGCAGAACTAGCGGGGGGGCCGGCGAGCAGTACTTC. Translation: CASRTSGGAGEQYF.

The genes are TRBV10-2 and TRBJ1-4; 7 bases are shared with TRBD1. Germline loops: CDR1 WSHSY, CDR2 SAAADI. After removal of 6 bases from V and 5 bases from J, the junction contained 9 bases not matched to a gene. The CDR3 is 15 amino acids. The CDR3 sequence: CASSLRAGGNEKLFF. The CDR3 DNA reads TGCGCCAGCAGCCTTAGGGCAGGGGGAAATGAAAAACTGTTTTTT.

The chain employs TRBV6-5 and TRBJ1-3; D is ambiguous. The V gene's germline CDR1 is MNHEY and CDR2 SVGAGI. The V end lost 3 bases, the J end lost 11 bases, and 5 bases lay between the germline ends. The CDR3 is 10 residues long. The CDR3 coding sequence is TGTGCCAGCAGTTATTTCGCCATATATTTT. It yields the protein CASSYFAIYF.

The gene calls are TRBV6-4 and TRBJ1-3; 7 bases match TRBD1. Germline CDR1 is MRHNA and CDR2 is SNTAGT. The CDR3 contains 15 residues. Trimming cost V 0 bases and J 4 bases; bases outside gene matches: 3. CDR3 nucleotide sequence: TGTGCCAGCAGTGACTCCGTAGGGGGCGGAAACACCATATATTTT. Amino acid sequence: CASSDSVGGGNTIYF.

The gene calls are TRBV2 and TRBJ1-3, with 9 nucleotides matching TRBD1. With 6 bases clipped from V and 4 bases from J, the junction kept 7 bases outside the gene matches. CDR3 length equals 15 residues. The germline CDR1 and CDR2 sequences are SNHLY and FYNNEI. The CDR3 sequence is CASSAQGARGNTIYF. The CDR3 region has the DNA TGTGCCAGCAGCGCACAGGGGGCGCGGGGAAACACCATATATTTT.

V and J are TRBV10-3 and TRBJ1-2, with TRBD1 matching over 8 bases. The CDR3 is 16 residues long. J gave up 2 bases and V 5 bases, and 10 bases lay outside the gene matches. Germline V gene lookup returns CDR1 ENHRY and CDR2 SYGVKD. DNA of the CDR3: TGTGCCATCAGTTCCCCCGGAGGACAGGGAAACTATGGCTACACCTTC. This sequence encodes CAISSPGGQGNYGYTF.

This chain links TRBV7-6 with TRBJ2-7; TRBD1 aligns across 12 bases. The CDR3 contains 16 residues. Trimming removed 1 base from V and 6 bases from J; junction bases left unmatched: 7. The germline CDR1 and CDR2 sequences are SGHVS and FNYEAQ. This CDR3 is CASSLELGQGAIEQYF. The CDR3 DNA is TGTGCCAGCAGCTTAGAGCTGGGACAGGGGGCGATCGAGCAGTACTTC.

CDR3 DNA sequence: TGTGCCAGCAGCCGAGGTGTCGCGGACACTGAAGCTTTCTTT. As protein: CASSRGVADTEAFF. The genes are TRBV5-6 and TRBJ1-1; unclear D gene. The CDR3 sequence is 14 residues long. CDR1 and CDR2 (germline): SGHDT, YYEEEE. Trimming stripped 4 bases from V and 3 bases from J, with 13 bases between.

There are a few counts of this clone. This chain joins TRBV5-1 and TRBJ2-2; 12 nucleotides match TRBD1. Germline-derived CDR1 and CDR2 are SGHRS and YFSETQ. The V and J ends lost 3 bases and 4 bases, in that order; junction bases with no gene match: 10. This CDR3 contains 18 residues. CDR3: CASSWAGTGGGGTGELFF. The CDR3 DNA sequence: TGCGCCAGCAGCTGGGCCGGGACAGGGGGCGGTGGCACCGGGGAGCTGTTTTTT. Variable domain in full (rest from reference TRBV5-1 and TRBJ2-2): KAGVTQTPRYLIKTRGQQVTLSCSPISGHRSVSWYQQTPGQGLQFLFEYFSETQRNKGNFPGRFSGRQFSNSRSEMNVSTLELGDSALYLCASSWAGTGGGGTGELFFGEGSRLTVL.

V is TRBV6-1 and J is TRBJ2-2; tentative D call: TRBD1 (5 bases). Looked up from germline, CDR1 is MNHNS and CDR2 is SASEGT. The CDR3 has 14 residues. V was clipped by 5 bases and J by 1 base, with 8 bases between them. This CDR3 reads CASSQQGNTGELFF. DNA of the CDR3: TGTGCCAGCAGTCAGCAGGGGAACACCGGGGAGCTGTTTTTT.

The chain joins TRBV6-1 to TRBJ2-1; D is perhaps TRBD2 (6 bases). The CDR3 contains 14 residues. V dropped 4 bases and J dropped 6 bases, with 13 bases sitting between them. Germline-derived CDR1 and CDR2 are MNHNS and SASEGT. Written as DNA, the CDR3 is TGTGCCAGCAGTGCGGGGGTATTCCCCAATGAGCAGTTCTTC. Its protein is CASSAGVFPNEQFF.

The J gene is TRBJ1-1, the V gene TRBV19; D gene unclear. The CDR3 is made up of 15 amino acids. Looked up from germline, CDR1 is LNHDA and CDR2 is SQIVND (reference sequence). The V end lost 2 bases, the J end lost 1 base, and 11 bases lay between the germline ends. The CDR3 nucleotides read TGTGCCAGTAGTATACAAGGGCACGGGAACACTGAAGCTTTCTTT. Residues: CASSIQGHGNTEAFF.

This clone was picked up a small number of times. This sequence joins TRBV6-5 and TRBJ1-5; 7 nucleotides match TRBD1. Germline assignment: CDR1 MNHEY and CDR2 SVGAGI. V lost 2 bases, J lost 5 bases, and 3 bases stayed unmatched. CDR3 size: 14 residues. The CDR3 DNA reads TGTGCCAGCAGTTACGGCAGGGGGGATCAGCCCCAGCATTTT. This sequence encodes CASSYGRGDQPQHF.

Written as DNA, the CDR3 is TGTGCCAGCACTCCCGGATCCTACGAGCAGTACTTC. Amino acid sequence: CASTPGSYEQYF. The chain carries TRBV2 and TRBJ2-7; no clear D. The CDR3 sequence is 12 residues long. V gave up 7 bases and J gave up 1 base, with 8 bases separating them. CDR1 SNHLY and CDR2 FYNNEI come from the germline V gene.

The rearrangement links TRBV7-2 to TRBJ2-7; possibly TRBD1 or TRBD2 for D (5 bases each). Germline V gene sequence: CDR1 SGHTA, CDR2 FQGNSA. This CDR3 comprises 14 residues. Trimming left V 5 bases short and J 1 base short, with 12 bases between. The CDR3 is CASSIRDGSYEQYF. In DNA form, the CDR3 reads TGTGCCAGCAGCATTAGGGACGGATCCTACGAGCAGTACTTC.

The chain couples TRBV19 to TRBJ1-6; D remains ambiguous. Trimming took 4 bases from V and 4 from J, leaving 2 bases between them. The CDR3 sequence is 12 residues long. Germline loops: CDR1 LNHDA, CDR2 SQIVND (reference sequence). CDR3 bases: TGTGCCAGTAGTACATATAATTCACCCCTCCACTTT. This sequence encodes CASSTYNSPLHF.

DNA for the CDR3: TGTGCCAGCAGACGGGGGCAGGGGTGGTACGAGCAGTACTTC. This sequence encodes CASRRGQGWYEQYF. This chain uses TRBV6-5 with TRBJ2-7; D may match TRBD1 or TRBD2 (6 bases each). V was cut by 6 bases and J by 4 bases, with 16 bases left in between. The germline gives CDR1 MNHEY, CDR2 SVGAGI. The CDR3 loop spans 14 amino acids.

This clone has only one observation. The rearrangement uses TRBV7-7 and TRBJ2-2, with D perhaps matching TRBD1 (6 bases). The CDR3 runs to 15 residues. Germline-derived CDR1 and CDR2 are SSHAT and FNYEAQ (reference sequence). Trimming took off 3 bases at V and 2 bases at J, with 10 bases between the two ends. The CDR3, as DNA: TGTGCCAGCAGCTTCGGGACACACAACACCGGGGAGCTGTTTTTT. Its translation: CASSFGTHNTGELFF.

V usage is TRBV9 and J usage is TRBJ2-5; possibly TRBD2 for D (6 bases). The V end was cut by 2 bases, the J end by 4 bases, with 15 bases between. Germline assignment: CDR1 SGDLS and CDR2 YYNGEE. This CDR3 has 15 amino acids. CDR3 in DNA: TGTGCCAGCAGCGTGAGGCCCCAAGCGGGAGAGACCCAGTACTTC. Protein sequence: CASSVRPQAGETQYF.

This chain joins TRBV28 and TRBJ2-5, with TRBD1 matching over 11 bases. CDR3 length: 12 residues. V shed 11 bases and J 9 bases; nucleotides not matched to a gene: 8. The germline V gene has CDR1 MDHEN and CDR2 SYDVKM. CDR3: CAVKGQGVSQYF. The CDR3 bases are TGTGCCGTCAAGGGACAGGGGGTTTCCCAGTACTTC.

The chain is built from TRBV29-1 and TRBJ1-3; D gene ambiguous. The ends were cut back, 0 bases at V and 1 base at J, with 7 bases in the middle. Germline lookup yields CDR1 SQVTM and CDR2 ANQGSEA. The CDR3 is 14 amino acids. CDR3 sequence (DNA): TGCAGCGTTGAAGATTTGCTATCTGGAAACACCATATATTTT. This sequence encodes CSVEDLLSGNTIYF.

This rearrangement joins TRBV28 to TRBJ1-4; D is perhaps TRBD1 (5 bases). The V and J ends lost 5 bases and 8 bases respectively, with 15 bases between them. Germline CDR1 reads MDHEN; CDR2 reads SYDVKM. This CDR3 region has 14 residues. This CDR3 reads CASSRQLFEEKLFF. For the CDR3, the DNA is TGTGCCAGCAGTCGACAGCTTTTCGAAGAAAAACTGTTTTTT.

This clone was detected a few times. The rearrangement uses TRBV10-1 and TRBJ2-7; D remains ambiguous. Germline CDR1 and CDR2: WNHNN and SYGVQD (reference sequence). The V end lost 6 bases, the J end lost 8 bases, and 17 bases lay between the germline ends. The CDR3 contains 13 residues. The CDR3 is CASSSNSPGQQYF. The CDR3 nucleotides are TGCGCCAGCAGCTCCAATAGCCCAGGACAGCAGTACTTC.